Below, one TCR beta chain is given with its context. Its antigen is unknown. TCRB transcripts that were expressed got sequenced, as all of the isolated RNA had been reverse transcribed. The repertoire was sequenced with immunoSEQ multiplex PCR; TCRdb's copy has only in-frame clones and lacks some. The top ten clones hold 0.44% of a sample with roughly 300,000 clones, roughly 8% of them seen once. These data originate in a study of beta chain features in type 1 diabetes. Regarding the study as a whole: Researchers caution that PCR might favor shorter templates, equally among patients and controls.

This sequence originates from a woman between 18 and 29 years old in good health. Source material: central memory CD4+ T cells from blood.

CDR3 nucleotide sequence: TGTGCCAGCAGCTCCTCGGGGATTGAGCAGTTCTTC. This translates into CASSSSGIEQFF. The V gene is TRBV7-2, the J gene TRBJ2-1, with a possible D match to TRBD2 (5 bases). Germline CDR1 SGHTA, CDR2 FQGNSA. V was shortened by 4 bases and J by 9 bases, with 10 bases between the two germline ends. The CDR3 sequence is 12 residues long.